These 18 T cell receptor beta chains were all obtained from the same sample, sequenced in a study of T cell responses to AZD1222 COVID-19 vaccine. Generated by immunoSEQ multiplex PCR, the TCRdb table keeps only in-frame clones and is missing some. The data contain around 110,000 clones, around 91% of them singletons. The sequenced sample was peripheral blood, obtained on day 0 of AZD1222 vaccination. Receptors were obtained from an adult in good health.

The gene calls are TRBV6-5 and TRBJ2-1; D possibly corresponds to TRBD2 (5 bases). Germline lookup yields CDR1 MNHEY and CDR2 SVGAGI. CDR3 length equals 15 residues. Trimming took off 2 bases at V and 8 bases at J, with 16 bases between the two ends. The CDR3 protein is CASSYKRPPLDEQFF. The CDR3 DNA reads TGTGCCAGCAGTTACAAGCGGCCCCCCCTAGATGAGCAGTTCTTC.

J is TRBJ2-6 and V is TRBV30; D not certain. The CDR3 consists of 14 residues. V gave up 3 bases and J gave up 0 bases, with 6 bases separating them. Germline V CDR1 and CDR2: GTSNPN, SVGIG (reference sequence). CDR3 amino acids: CAWSTPSGANVLTF. CDR3 bases: TGTGCCTGGAGCACGCCCTCTGGGGCCAACGTCCTGACTTTC.

The rearrangement joins TRBV11-2 to TRBJ2-1; the match to TRBD2 covers 9 bases. The V gene's germline CDR1 is SGHAT and CDR2 FQNNGV. CDR3 length equals 13 residues. The ends lost 6 bases at V and 7 bases at J; junction bases unmatched: 4. Here the CDR3 DNA reads TGTGCCAGCAGGGCGGGGGGGCGAAATGAGCAGTTCTTC. Translating gives CASRAGGRNEQFF.

This chain connects TRBV5-5 to TRBJ1-1; tentatively, D is TRBD1 (6 bases). The CDR3 runs to 15 residues. V was trimmed by 0 bases and J by 4 bases, leaving 13 bases between them. CDR1 SGHKS and CDR2 YYEKEE come from the germline V gene (reference sequence). In nucleotides, the CDR3 is TGTGCCAGCAGCTTGGAAGGGGGAAGTGTCACTGAAGCTTTCTTT. Encoded protein: CASSLEGGSVTEAFF. The full variable domain, completed using reference TRBV5-5 and TRBJ1-1, is DAGVTQSPTHLIKTRGQQVTLRCSPISGHKSVSWYQQVLGQGPQFIFQYYEKEERGRGNFPDRFSARQFPNYSSELNVNALLLGDSALYLCASSLEGGSVTEAFFGQGTRLTVV.

The V gene is TRBV6-5, the J gene TRBJ2-2; D is perhaps TRBD1 or TRBD2 (6 bases each). Germline V gene data show CDR1 as MNHEY and CDR2 as SVGAGI. The V end was cut by 0 bases, the J end by 4 bases, with 9 bases between. The CDR3 spans 15 residues. The DNA of the CDR3 is TGTGCCAGCAGTTACTCAGGGGGGTCCACCGGGGAGCTGTTTTTT. It encodes CASSYSGGSTGELFF.

The chain employs TRBV28 and TRBJ1-5, with D maybe TRBD1 (6 bases). Germline V gives CDR1 MDHEN, CDR2 SYDVKM. The CDR3 length is 15 residues. V was clipped by 4 bases and J by 5 bases, with 15 bases between them. CDR3 sequence: CASSSPGEGDQPQHF. The CDR3 DNA follows: TGTGCCAGCAGTTCCCCTGGTGAGGGGGATCAGCCCCAGCATTTT.

The chain recombines TRBV27 with TRBJ1-4, with TRBD1 as a possible D gene (5 bases). CDR1 and CDR2 (germline): MNHEY, SMNVEV (reference sequence). The CDR3 consists of 14 residues. Trimming took 4 bases from V and 8 from J, leaving 14 bases between them. The CDR3 region has the DNA TGTGCCAGCAGTTCCCTCGGGACTTGGGAAAAACTGTTTTTT. It yields the protein CASSSLGTWEKLFF. Supplemented by reference TRBV27 and TRBJ1-4, the full variable domain reads EAQVTQNPRYLITVTGKKLTVTCSQNMNHEYMSWYRQDPGLGLRQIYYSMNVEVTDKGDVPEGYKVSRKEKRNFPLILESPSPNQTSLYFCASSSLGTWEKLFFGSGTQLSVL.

This sequence joins TRBV4-3 and TRBJ1-1, with D possibly being TRBD1 (6 bases). The CDR3 totals 16 residues. The V gene's germline CDR1 is LGHNA and CDR2 YSLEER. Trimming removed 2 bases from V and 2 bases from J, with 15 bases in between. CDR3 nucleotide sequence: TGCGCCAGCAGCCAAAGATTACAGGGTTATAACACTGAAGCTTTCTTT. This gives the protein CASSQRLQGYNTEAFF.

The rearrangement links TRBV24-1 to TRBJ2-5; 10 nucleotides agree with TRBD2. The CDR3 totals 16 residues. J lost 1 base, V lost 1 base, and 2 bases had no gene match. Germline V gene sequence: CDR1 KGHDR, CDR2 SFDVKD. The CDR3 DNA reads as TGTGCCACCAGTGATTTACTAGCGGGGCCCCAAGAGACCCAGTACTTC. Translated, it gives CATSDLLAGPQETQYF.

The chain employs TRBV5-4 and TRBJ1-1; tentative D call: TRBD1 (5 bases). The CDR3 covers 14 residues. V shed 4 bases and J shed 0 bases, with 10 bases lying between them. Germline V lookup: CDR1 SGHNT, CDR2 YYREEE (reference sequence). The CDR3 DNA reads TGTGCCAGCAGCATCGGGGGGATGAACACTGAAGCTTTCTTT. Translation gives CASSIGGMNTEAFF. The full variable domain, rest sourced from reference TRBV5-4 and TRBJ1-1, is ETGVTQSPTHLIKTRGQQVTLRCSSQSGHNTVSWYQQALGQGPQFIFQYYREEENGRGNFPPRFSGLQFPNYSSELNVNALELDDSALYLCASSIGGMNTEAFFGQGTRLTVV.

The V gene is TRBV7-2, the J gene TRBJ2-7, with TRBD1 matching 9 bases. The CDR3 length is 16 residues. Germline lookup yields CDR1 SGHTA and CDR2 FQGNSA. Unmatched junction bases numbered 12, after V lost 4 bases and J lost 5 bases. The CDR3 coding sequence is TGTGCCAGCAGCTATTATACCGGGACAGGGTCCCACGAGCAGTACTTC. This translates into CASSYYTGTGSHEQYF.

The chain uses TRBV4-2 and TRBJ1-2; 7 bases agree with TRBD1. Per the germline V gene, CDR1 is LGHNA and CDR2 is YNFKEQ. The V gene end was trimmed by 5 bases and the J gene end by 5 bases; junction bases not matched to a gene: 8. The CDR3 consists of 14 residues. CDR3 nucleotides: TGTGCCAGCAGCGCGGGACAGACCTATTATGGCTACACCTTC. Its translation is CASSAGQTYYGYTF.

This chain uses TRBV18 with TRBJ1-2; a weak D match, TRBD1 (6 bases). The CDR3 runs to 14 residues. The ends were cut back, 2 bases at V and 7 bases at J, with 14 bases in the middle. Germline assignment: CDR1 KGHSH and CDR2 LQKENI. This CDR3 is CASSPSRGGVGYTF. CDR3 bases: TGTGCCAGCTCACCATCAAGGGGGGGAGTTGGCTACACCTTC.

The J gene is TRBJ1-2, the V gene TRBV12-3 or TRBV12-4; D ambiguous. Deletions cut 6 bases from V and 7 bases from J, with 9 bases between. The CDR3 totals 11 residues. CDR3 loop: CASSGVSGYTF. Written as DNA, the CDR3 is TGTGCCAGCAGCGGGGTTAGTGGCTACACCTTC.

The gene calls are TRBV24-1 and TRBJ2-2; D gene uncertain. V was pared by 2 bases and J by 4 bases, with 13 bases between. The CDR3 sequence is 16 residues long. In germline, CDR1 is KGHDR, CDR2 SFDVKD. The CDR3 DNA sequence: TGTGCCACCAGTGATTCGGGCTTACCGAGCACCGGGGAGCTGTTTTTT. Translation: CATSDSGLPSTGELFF.

The chain combines TRBV5-6 with TRBJ2-1; the D is unclear. CDR3 size: 14 residues. Trimming left V 1 base short and J 4 bases short, with 9 bases between. From germline, CDR1 is SGHDT and CDR2 YYEEEE. The CDR3 spells CASSLTTTYNEQFF. CDR3 DNA sequence: TGTGCCAGCAGCTTGACGACAACTTACAATGAGCAGTTCTTC.

There are a few counts of this clone. The V and J genes are TRBV5-1 and TRBJ1-2, with D uncertain. From germline, CDR1 is SGHRS and CDR2 YFSETQ. The ends were cut back, 0 bases at V and 3 bases at J, with 6 bases in the middle. The CDR3 is 13 residues long. The CDR3 region is CASSLAPDYGYTF. DNA of the CDR3: TGCGCCAGCAGCTTGGCACCTGACTATGGCTACACCTTC.

The gene calls are TRBV7-2 and TRBJ2-7; no reliable D call. Germline CDR1 and CDR2: SGHTA and FQGNSA. Trimming took off 3 bases at V and 2 bases at J, with 8 bases between the two ends. This CDR3 has 13 residues. The CDR3 sequence is CASSFQEPYEQYF. The DNA of the CDR3 is TGTGCCAGCAGCTTCCAGGAACCCTACGAGCAGTACTTC.